One sample yielded the 2 T cell receptor beta chains listed below, sequenced in a study of metastatic and nonmetastatic thyroid tumors. Thyroid surgery was preceded by no treatment in any patient. TCRdb re-clonotyped the PCR reads via MiXCR. The sample lists about 20,000 clones; 24% were seen once. The sequencing input was tumor tissue. The receptors were sampled from a female donor with papillary thyroid cancer or a benign thyroid nodule (not recorded which). Some clones in this sample may be carry-over from other donors' samples.

This clone is labeled as medium-sized. The V and J genes are TRBV20-1 and TRBJ2-7; D possibly matches TRBD1 or TRBD2 (5 bases each). The length of the CDR3 is 17 residues. V was shortened by 0 bases and J by 7 bases, with 25 bases between the two germline ends. Germline V gene lookup returns CDR1 DFQATT and CDR2 SNEGSKA (reference sequence). The CDR3 nucleotides read TGCAGTGCTAGAGATCCCCTGGGACCGCCAAAGCAACGAGAGCAGTACTTC. Translation: CSARDPLGPPKQREQYF.

As to this clone: This specimen includes other DNA sequences encoding the same CDR3. V gene TRBV20-1 combines with J gene TRBJ2-2; 9 bases agree with TRBD1. Germline V gene data show CDR1 as DFQATT and CDR2 as SNEGSKA (reference sequence). V trimming: 3 bases; J trimming: 0 bases; junction bases outside the gene matches: 2. The CDR3 sequence is 15 residues long. The CDR3 DNA follows: TGCAGTGCTAGTCGACAGGGGGCGAACACCGGGGAGCTGTTTTTT. As protein: CSASRQGANTGELFF.